The rows below give T cell receptor beta chains drawn from one sample of a study of radiotherapy plus CTLA-4 blockade in lung cancer. Only in-frame clones appear in the TCRdb table, and some are missing; sequencing was by immunoSEQ multiplex PCR. Here the sample spans 75,000 to 95,000 clones, 72% being singletons. This specimen consisted of peripheral blood, obtained from a patient treated with radiotherapy plus ipilimumab. The receptors shown here come from a human donor with non-small cell lung cancer that progressed on radiotherapy plus ipilimumab. CDR3s leave out the opening cysteine and the closing phenylalanine or tryptophan.

v_call,cdr3_aa
TRBV7-3,ASSSGLPGETQY
TRBV27,ASNLSGYETYEQY
TRBV13,ASSFGGETQY
TRBV27,ASKWRQGYTGELF
TRBV21-1,ASSSRNRDVNQPQH
TRBV9,ASSREANYGYT
TRBV7-9,ASSTWGSSYNSPLH
TRBV5-6,ASSLTGGSNTEAF
TRBV7-9,ASSLVPRKF
TRBV28,ASSFRVVTSYEQY
TRBV5-4,ASGPSSGYEQY
TRBV28,ASSLTGSGGTYEQY
TRBV7-3,ASSLFGGSGANVLT
TRBV4-2,ASSQSILAGGPGEQF
TRBV9,ASSPSGQSTEAF